This TCR beta chain comes out of a study of vaccination and CD4 T cells after COVID-19 (dated 2022 in TCRdb). Describing the broader study: In the convalescent cohort there were six males and four females, among whom were two Hispanic individuals, seven Caucasians, two Asians and one multiracial person. Each participant got two doses of either the Pfizer-BioNTech BNT162b2 vaccine (n=8) or the Moderna mRNA-1273 vaccine (n=2). Post-COVID blood samples from convalescent patients were collected a median of about 100 days after diagnosis, with a range of about 30 to 170 days. Post-vaccine blood samples were obtained a median of about 72 days after the second vaccine dose, with a range of about 14 to 250 days. For stimulating the cultures, overlapping spike peptide pools were used, derived from SARS-CoV-2 as well as from the common cold coronaviruses HCoV-NL63, HCoV-OC43 and HCoV-229E. In control cultures, a CEFX viral epitope pool was used as positive control, an HIV-1 Nef peptide pool was used as negative control, or no peptide was added. The spike-specific CD4+ TCR repertoire was compared before and after mRNA vaccination in approximately ten COVID-19 convalescent patients and a few infection-naive healthy vaccine recipients. In an earlier paper using these donors, memory CD4+ T cell crossreactivity between SARS-CoV-2 and common cold coronavirus spike proteins was assessed at the TCR clonotype level. What the study reported, not specific to this receptor: In convalescent patients, a median around 90% of post-vaccine SARS-CoV-2-reactive clones were detected only after vaccination, suggesting vaccine-specific priming. The study included relatively few convalescent patients and did not analyze early timepoints after natural infection. Nearly all vaccine-specific clones in convalescent patients (304 of 307) were mono-reactive for SARS-CoV-2 spike rather than cross-reactive with common cold coronaviruses. Although the median number of SARS-CoV-2-reactive clonotypes went up from approximately 20 after infection to around 39 after vaccination, the increase was not significant.

Libraries were built with PCR. TCR sequencing of DNA from cultured CD4+ T cells used the Oncomine TCR Beta short-read assay at the Johns Hopkins FTIC core. Genomic DNA was extracted from the cultured CD4+ T cells with the QIAamp micro DNA kit. Oncomine TCR Beta libraries made from cultured CD4+ T cells were pooled using unique dual indexes and sequenced on an Illumina iSeq 100. Per the source publication's procedure: Non-productive sequences were removed, and CDR3s not starting with C, not ending with F or W, or shorter than 7 amino acids were discarded. The MANAFEST web application identified antigen-specific clonotypes by comparing peptide-stimulated wells against reference wells and other culture wells. To be called positive, a clone needed an FDR below 0.05, an odds ratio above 5, and a productive frequency above 0.1% in at least two of three replicate wells. Clonotypes that were significantly expanded in both SARS-CoV-2 spike wells and at least one common cold coronavirus spike condition were defined as cross-reactive. CDR3 homology was assessed with Levenshtein distances (stringdist) and unrooted phylogenetic trees (ape) in R version 3.6.1. The public reads were quality trimmed at Q25 with fastp and then assembled into clones with MiXCR by TCRdb, keeping productive beta chains. Rows matching on CDR3 protein sequence are summarized as one entry with the most common DNA and genes. These V and J calls rely on TCRdb rather than the paper's analysis. A total of 7,000 to 9,000 distinct CDR3 sequences appear in this sample, over 25% of them only once. The leading ten clones occupy about 14% of the sample.

What this sample's treatment or condition label stands for: roughly 11-day PBMC culture with coronavirus spike peptide pools or control peptides (ViraFEST assay). CD4+ T cells from unexposed donors were collected before the COVID-19 pandemic (2011-2018). The ViraFEST assay was used in the study, in which antigen-specific T cells were expanded with peptide pools and expanded clonotypes were subsequently identified by TCR sequencing. Each well held fewer than 2.5 million PBMCs cultured with around 10 ug/ml peptide pools in IMDM containing about 5% human AB serum and approximately 10 IU/ml IL-2. Half of the culture medium was replaced with fresh IL-2-containing medium on days 3 and 7. Once the cells had been in culture for around 10 days, the EasySep CD4+ T cell isolation kit was used to isolate CD4+ T cells by negative selection. As cell numbers permitted, CD4+ T cells from unexposed donors were tested for reactivity to SARS-CoV-2 S and N and to four common cold coronavirus spike pools. PBMCs were separated from whole blood using Ficoll-Paque Plus gradient centrifugation and then either used fresh or cryopreserved at -140C. In general, triplicate wells were set up for every culture condition. Leukapheresis product for the unexposed donors was purchased commercially.

About this clonotype: Its antigen remains undetermined. Per-nucleotide qualities are absent, and no much larger clonotype sits a single base away.

From a lookup of the germline V gene (reference sequence), CDR1 and CDR2 are DFQATT and SNEGSKA. Inclusive of the bounding cysteine and phenylalanine, the CDR3 is 15 residues long. Only the CDR3 portion is preserved as DNA: 45 bases, with reading frame beginning at the first base. V lost 6 bases and J lost 6 bases; the stretch between them is 22 bases long. The receptor chain draws on TRBV20-1 and TRBJ2-3, and possibly TRBD1, on 5 matching bases. The source is a human donor in good health. Sequenced input: CD4+ T cells from blood, cultured in vitro. The sequence in DNA is TGCAGTGCACAGCCAAGGGGCAGCACCAGGGATACGCAGTATTTT. Translated, it reads CSAQPRGSTRDTQYF.